These 26 T cell receptor beta chains were all obtained from the same sample, sequenced in a study of blood T cells in healthy people across ages. Sample-barcoded 5' priming and a J-beta primer mix drove a second PCR of roughly 7 to 11 cycles. TCRdb ran MiXCR on the 5' RACE reads and lists one entry per CDR3 protein. The table shows 800,000 or so distinct CDR3 sequences, with around 25% occurring only once. These data also featured in a second study, about T cells of mothers and their children.

The sequencing input was blood. These receptors were obtained from a boy aged 5 to 17 in good health.

This clonotype turned up a few times. The V and J genes are TRBV20-1 and TRBJ2-7, with 10 positions matching TRBD2. The V gene's germline CDR1 is DFQATT and CDR2 SNEGSKA (reference sequence). The CDR3 loop spans 13 amino acids. The J segment lost 7 bases and the V segment lost 7 bases, leaving 10 bases of the junction unmatched. The DNA for the CDR3 is TGCAGTGTCTCGGGACTAGCGACGGGGGAGCAGTACTTC. Its protein is CSVSGLATGEQYF.

V usage is TRBV24-1 and J usage is TRBJ1-2, with unresolved D. CDR3 length equals 15 residues. Germline V gene sequence: CDR1 KGHDR, CDR2 SFDVKD. V gave up 4 bases and J gave up 3 bases, with 14 bases separating them. CDR3 sequence: CATSDPGDGDYGYTF. The CDR3 region has the DNA TGTGCCACCAGTGACCCGGGAGACGGGGACTATGGCTACACCTTC.

The chain joins TRBV14 to TRBJ2-5; D is tentatively TRBD1 or TRBD2 (5 bases each). Germline values: CDR1 SGHDN, CDR2 FVKESK. Trimming took 2 bases from V and 2 from J, leaving 12 bases between them. There are 15 residues in the CDR3. The CDR3 sequence is CASSQRGREQETQYF. DNA of the CDR3: TGTGCCAGCAGCCAACGGGGCAGGGAGCAAGAGACCCAGTACTTC.

This chain links TRBV6-2 or TRBV6-3 with TRBJ2-5; 11 bases align to TRBD2. The trim removed 4 bases at V and 2 bases at J, leaving 6 bases unmatched. Germline assignment: CDR1 MNHEY and CDR2 SVGEGT. The CDR3 has 16 residues. The CDR3 sequence is CASSSWGLADQETQYF. The CDR3 bases are TGTGCCAGCAGTTCCTGGGGACTAGCGGATCAAGAGACCCAGTACTTC.

V usage is TRBV6-2 or TRBV6-3 and J usage is TRBJ2-1; tentative D call: TRBD1 (5 bases). The CDR3 sequence is 13 residues long. V lost 7 bases and J 6 bases, leaving 13 bases between the germline ends. Germline V gene sequence: CDR1 MNHEY, CDR2 SVGEGT. The CDR3 reads CASKVTEANEQFF. CDR3 in DNA: TGTGCCAGCAAGGTGACAGAGGCCAATGAGCAGTTCTTC.

The chain links TRBV7-9 to TRBJ2-7, with D uncertain. Germline CDR1 is SEHNR and CDR2 is FQNEAQ (reference sequence). The CDR3 is made up of 13 amino acids. Trimming took off 1 base at V and 5 bases at J, with 9 bases between the two ends. The CDR3 protein is CASSLGQFDEQYF. The CDR3, as DNA: TGTGCCAGCAGCTTAGGTCAGTTCGACGAGCAGTACTTC.

The V gene is TRBV28, the J gene TRBJ2-1; D possibly corresponds to TRBD1 (6 bases). The V gene lost 7 bases and the J gene lost 5 bases, with 18 bases spanning the gap. Germline CDR1 reads MDHEN; CDR2 reads SYDVKM. This CDR3 contains 15 residues. The CDR3 DNA reads TGTGCCAGCACCCAAGGCCCGACAGGTAACAATGAGCAGTTCTTC. This encodes CASTQGPTGNNEQFF.

J is TRBJ2-1 and V is TRBV4-2, with 8 bases that match TRBD2. The V segment lost 3 bases and the J segment 2 bases; nucleotides outside the gene matches: 9. From germline, CDR1 is LGHNA and CDR2 YNFKEQ. The CDR3 totals 17 residues. The CDR3 protein is CASSQESGSSPYNEQFF. The CDR3, as DNA: TGTGCCAGCAGCCAGGAAAGCGGGAGTAGCCCCTACAATGAGCAGTTCTTC.

This clonotype was observed a few times. V gene TRBV7-2 combines with J gene TRBJ2-7; 7 nucleotides match TRBD2. Looked up from germline, CDR1 is SGHTA and CDR2 is FQGNSA. V lost 3 bases to trimming and J lost 1 base; unmatched junction nucleotides: 9. The CDR3 covers 16 residues. The CDR3 loop reads CASSFVQLGLSYEQYF. The CDR3 DNA is TGTGCCAGCAGCTTCGTCCAGTTGGGACTATCCTACGAGCAGTACTTC.

The genes are TRBV7-9 and TRBJ1-2, with D maybe TRBD1 (6 bases). CDR3 length: 16 amino acids. The germline V gene encodes CDR1 SEHNR and CDR2 FQNEAQ (reference sequence). Trimming removed 5 bases from V and 2 bases from J, with 18 bases in between. CDR3 bases: TGTGCCAGCAGCCAGGAGGGCCACAGGGAAAACTATGGCTACACCTTC. Its protein product is CASSQEGHRENYGYTF.

In this sample, this clonotype turned up a few times. This chain uses TRBV4-1 with TRBJ2-7, with D possibly called TRBD1 or TRBD2 (6 bases each). The ends were cut back, 4 bases at V and 5 bases at J, with 21 bases in the middle. This CDR3 has 16 amino acids. Germline V gene data show CDR1 as MGHRA and CDR2 as YSYEKL. In DNA, the CDR3 is TGCGCCAGCAGCCCGACCCCCCAGGGGAGGTTGGACGAGCAGTACTTC. Its translation: CASSPTPQGRLDEQYF.

The rearrangement uses TRBV28 and TRBJ2-7; the D gene is possibly TRBD1 (5 bases). CDR3 length: 18 residues. The V end was cut by 3 bases, the J end by 1 base, with 22 bases between. Germline V lookup: CDR1 MDHEN, CDR2 SYDVKM. The CDR3 nucleotides are TGTGCCAGCAGTTTTATCTGGATGGCCTCCGCAGGGTCCTACGAGCAGTACTTC. Encoded protein: CASSFIWMASAGSYEQYF.

This clonotype turned up a few times. J is TRBJ2-5 and V is TRBV20-1; 14 bases map to TRBD2. CDR3 length equals 17 residues. Germline values: CDR1 DFQATT, CDR2 SNEGSKA (reference sequence). V was clipped by 1 base and J by 0 bases; unmatched bases: 4. The CDR3 DNA reads TGCAGTGCTAGAGGGACTAGCGGGGGGTGGTACCAAGAGACCCAGTACTTC. Residues: CSARGTSGGWYQETQYF.

The chain combines TRBV4-3 with TRBJ2-5, with D unresolved. The germline gives CDR1 LGHNA, CDR2 YSLEER. Trimming stripped 0 bases from V and 2 bases from J, with 7 bases between. CDR3 length: 14 amino acids. CDR3 nucleotide sequence: TGCGCCAGCAGCCAAGAATGGCAGCAAGAGACCCAGTACTTC. It is translated as CASSQEWQQETQYF.

The chain is built from TRBV4-1 and TRBJ2-4, with D possibly called TRBD1 or TRBD2 (5 bases each). Trimming removed 1 base from V and 8 bases from J, with 15 bases in between. Per the germline V gene, CDR1 is MGHRA and CDR2 is YSYEKL. This CDR3 is built from 15 residues. CDR3 protein: CASSQAGSVMDIQYF. The DNA of the CDR3 is TGCGCCAGCAGCCAAGCAGGGAGTGTTATGGACATTCAGTACTTC.

This clonotype was recorded a few times. The chain joins TRBV20-1 to TRBJ1-5; weak D call: TRBD1 (6 bases). The CDR3 length is 13 residues. V lost 2 bases and J 5 bases, leaving 10 bases between the germline ends. CDR1 and CDR2 from the germline V gene are DFQATT and SNEGSKA (reference sequence). The CDR3 DNA sequence: TGCAGTGCTAGACTTAGGACAGATCAGCCCCAGCATTTT. This codes for CSARLRTDQPQHF.

Turning to this clonotype: One end of the junction varies from germline; a read error may be responsible. J is TRBJ2-7 and V is TRBV5-5; TRBD2 might be the D (6 bases). The CDR3 covers 14 residues. Germline CDR1 is SGHKS and CDR2 is YYEKEE (reference sequence). This CDR3 reads CASSPREFPYEQDF. The DNA for the CDR3 is TGTGCCAGCAGCCCCCGGGAGTTTCCCTACGAGCAGGACTTC.

In this sample, this clonotype turned up a few times. V is TRBV20-1 and J is TRBJ2-5; no clear D. Deletions cut 0 bases from V and 2 bases from J, with 10 bases between. The germline V gene encodes CDR1 DFQATT and CDR2 SNEGSKA (reference sequence). The CDR3 sequence is 14 residues long. The chain's CDR3 is CSARETWRQETQYF. The CDR3 bases are TGCAGTGCTAGAGAAACATGGAGACAAGAGACCCAGTACTTC.

The chain employs TRBV18 and TRBJ2-3, with 7 bases that match TRBD2. The CDR3 spans 18 residues. Trimming removed 3 bases from V and 3 bases from J; junction bases left unmatched: 15. Per the germline V gene, CDR1 is KGHSH and CDR2 is LQKENI. The CDR3 loop is CASSPKSLLAEGTDTQYF. Written as DNA, the CDR3 is TGTGCCAGCTCACCCAAGAGTCTTCTAGCGGAAGGAACAGATACGCAGTATTTT.

The V gene is TRBV5-6, the J gene TRBJ1-2; D ambiguous. Germline CDR1 and CDR2: SGHDT and YYEEEE. The CDR3 is 13 amino acids. The ends were cut back, 6 bases at V and 6 bases at J, with 15 bases in the middle. The CDR3 bases are TGTGCCAGCACCTATGCCGGGTTGAATGGCTACACCTTC. This translates into CASTYAGLNGYTF. The whole variable domain, remainder taken from reference TRBV5-6 and TRBJ1-2, is DAGVTQSPTHLIKTRGQQVTLRCSPKSGHDTVSWYQQALGQGPQFIFQYYEEEERQRGNFPDRFSGHQFPNYSSELNVNALLLGDSALYLCASTYAGLNGYTFGSGTRLTVV.

The chain has TRBV4-2 and TRBJ1-6; D is undetermined. The CDR3 spans 17 residues. Germline lookup yields CDR1 LGHNA and CDR2 YNFKEQ. V dropped 4 bases and J dropped 3 bases, with 16 bases sitting between them. CDR3: CASSPEDGFLYNSPLHF. In nucleotides, the CDR3 is TGTGCCAGCAGCCCGGAGGACGGCTTCCTCTATAATTCACCCCTCCACTTT.

This chain connects TRBV7-2 to TRBJ1-2; D is ambiguous. Between the trimmed V and J ends, which lost 5 bases and 4 bases, there was a span of 14 bases. The CDR3 spans 14 residues. Germline CDR1 and CDR2: SGHTA and FQGNSA. This chain's CDR3 is CASSPSAAPYGYTF. DNA for the CDR3: TGTGCCAGCAGCCCATCGGCGGCCCCCTATGGCTACACCTTC.

A few counts support this clonotype. The rearrangement links TRBV12-3 or TRBV12-4 to TRBJ2-5; TRBD2 matches 12 bases. The CDR3 loop spans 16 amino acids. Trimming took 1 base from V and 5 from J; bases not matched to a gene: 5. The CDR3 protein is CASSLVLAGGRETQYF. CDR3 coding DNA: TGTGCCAGCAGTTTAGTGCTAGCGGGGGGGCGCGAGACCCAGTACTTC.

This clonotype showed up just a few times. The chain joins TRBV27 to TRBJ2-1, with TRBD2 as a possible D gene (5 bases). Germline V gives CDR1 MNHEY, CDR2 SMNVEV (reference sequence). V was clipped by 4 bases and J by 3 bases, with 10 bases between them. The CDR3 contains 14 residues. The CDR3 DNA follows: TGTGCCAGCAGTTCGGACTGGGACTACAATGAGCAGTTCTTC. Protein: CASSSDWDYNEQFF.

This chain links TRBV7-9 with TRBJ1-3; D unresolved. This CDR3 is built from 12 residues. V dropped 3 bases and J dropped 5 bases, with 5 bases sitting between them. The germline V gene has CDR1 SEHNR and CDR2 FQNEAQ (reference sequence). The CDR3 protein is CASSFARNTIYF. The DNA for the CDR3 is TGTGCCAGCAGCTTTGCGAGAAACACCATATATTTT.

This clonotype was detected only a few times. The chain employs TRBV2 and TRBJ2-7, with 8 bases identical to TRBD1. Germline lookup yields CDR1 SNHLY and CDR2 FYNNEI. The V segment lost 6 bases and the J segment 0 bases; nucleotides outside the gene matches: 7. CDR3 size: 15 residues. Written as DNA, the CDR3 is TGTGCCAGCAGCCGGACAGGGTACCTCTCCTACGAGCAGTACTTC. The encoded protein is CASSRTGYLSYEQYF. Filled out from reference TRBV2 and TRBJ2-7, the complete variable domain reads EPEVTQTPSHQVTQMGQEVILRCVPISNHLYFYWYRQILGQKVEFLVSFYNNEISEKSEIFDDQFSVERPDGSNFTLKIRSTKLEDSAMYFCASSRTGYLSYEQYFGPGTRLTVT.